This note documents a single T cell receptor (beta chain) sequence. V was pared by 1 base and J by 7 bases, with 11 bases between. The germline V gene encodes CDR1 WNHNN and CDR2 SYGVQD (reference sequence). The CDR3 length is 13 residues. This record comes from a study of blood T cell repertoires in COVID-19. Across the study: Acute-phase and convalescent COVID-19 samples originated in the United States, Italy and Spain. Sources were T cells, B-cell-depleted T cells, or PBMCs; the material itself was cDNA or gDNA.

The authors' processing: How many nucleated cells were present was estimated from reference gene primer amplification. Measured with immunoSEQ multiplex PCR; TCRdb has only the in-frame clones, and not every one. D and trimming come from the DNA, and the V and J calls and clone size come from that table. The table has 130,000 to 150,000 clones, about 87% seen once. The clonotype originates from a woman aged 50 to 60 with acute or convalescent COVID-19. Sequenced input: peripheral blood. The rearrangement uses TRBV10-1 and TRBJ2-7; D not resolved. The CDR3 region is CASSEYDQAEQYF. The DNA for the CDR3 is TGCGCCAGCAGTGAGTACGATCAGGCGGAGCAGTACTTC.